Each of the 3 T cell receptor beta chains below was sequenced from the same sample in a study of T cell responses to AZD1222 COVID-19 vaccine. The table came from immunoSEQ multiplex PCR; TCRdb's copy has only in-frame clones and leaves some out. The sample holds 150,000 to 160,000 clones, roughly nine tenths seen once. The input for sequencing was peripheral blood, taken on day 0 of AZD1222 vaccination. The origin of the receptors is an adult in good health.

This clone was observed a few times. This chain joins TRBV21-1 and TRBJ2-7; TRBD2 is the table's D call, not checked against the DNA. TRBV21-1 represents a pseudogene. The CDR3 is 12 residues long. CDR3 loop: CASSRRSEVQYF. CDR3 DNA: TGTGCCAGCAGCCGGAGGTCGGAAGTGCAGTACTTC.

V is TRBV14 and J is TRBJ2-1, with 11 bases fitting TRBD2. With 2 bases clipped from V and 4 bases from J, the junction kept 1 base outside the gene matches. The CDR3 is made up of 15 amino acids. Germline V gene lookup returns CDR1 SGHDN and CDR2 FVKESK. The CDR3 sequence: CASSQLAGGYNEQFF. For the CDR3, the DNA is TGTGCCAGCAGCCAACTAGCGGGGGGATACAATGAGCAGTTCTTC.

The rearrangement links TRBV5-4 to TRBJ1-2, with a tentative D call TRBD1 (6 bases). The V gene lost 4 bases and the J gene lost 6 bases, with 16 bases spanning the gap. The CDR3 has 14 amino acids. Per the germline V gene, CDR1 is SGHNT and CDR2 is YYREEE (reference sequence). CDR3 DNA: TGTGCCAGCAGCCCTGGACAGAGTTTAGATGGCTACACCTTC. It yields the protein CASSPGQSLDGYTF.